This T cell receptor beta chain is drawn from a study of cytomegalovirus exposure and HLA in healthy donors. PCR involved 60 Vbeta and 13 Jbeta primers. The assay was immunoSEQ multiplex PCR, and TCRdb's table has in-frame clones only and misses some. The table includes 90,000 to 120,000 clones, under 85% detected once. A single count supports this clone. Germline assignment: CDR1 SQVTM and CDR2 ANQGSEA. The V and J ends lost 7 bases and 1 base, in that order; junction bases with no gene match: 16. The CDR3 runs to 17 residues. The sequence was collected from a male donor in good health and CMV-seronegative. Sequencing was carried out using PBMCs. The rearrangement joins TRBV29-1 to TRBJ2-7, with 10 bases identical to TRBD1. The chain's CDR3 is CSAKRFAGTGESYEQYF. The CDR3 DNA follows: TGCAGCGCTAAGAGATTTGCCGGGACAGGGGAATCCTACGAGCAGTACTTC.